This entry describes one TCR beta chain. The antigen is unknown. The sample comes from a study of cytomegalovirus exposure and HLA in healthy donors. Germline lookup yields CDR1 SEHNR and CDR2 FQNEAQ (reference sequence). Trimming stripped 3 bases from V and 4 bases from J, with 12 bases between. This CDR3 is built from 14 residues. Here immunoSEQ multiplex PCR was the method, and the copy in TCRdb shows in-frame clones only, minus some. This sample has around 190,000 clones; about 82% occur once, and the top ten carry roughly 1.5%. Findings and limits, study-wide: Using the classifier, cytomegalovirus status was reportedly diagnosed with high specificity and sensitivity.

The V and J genes are TRBV7-9 and TRBJ1-1; D unclear. This sequence originates from a woman between 18 and 29 years old in good health and CMV-seronegative. What was sequenced was PBMCs. This CDR3 is CASSFAAGSTEAFF. CDR3 DNA sequence: TGTGCCAGCAGCTTTGCAGCGGGGTCCACTGAAGCTTTCTTT.